Below are 17 T cell receptor beta chains sequenced from a single sample in a study of neurological immune-mediated disorders. Time point: longitudinal time-point 3. TCRdb fed the 5' RACE reads into MiXCR, producing one record per CDR3 protein. The sample records approximately 45,000 distinct CDR3 sequences, roughly 13% being singletons. Material: PBMCs. These receptors were obtained from a man aged 25 to 40 in good health.

This clonotype came up many times. The chain employs TRBV20-1 and TRBJ1-5, with D hard to call. Trimming removed 6 bases from V and 0 bases from J, with 9 bases in between. Germline assignment: CDR1 DFQATT and CDR2 SNEGSKA (reference sequence). The CDR3 totals 13 residues. CDR3 amino acids: CSAHSHSNQPQHF. CDR3 nucleotide sequence: TGCAGTGCCCACTCTCATAGCAATCAGCCCCAGCATTTT.

This clonotype was seen repeatedly, ten times or more. The chain is built from TRBV20-1 and TRBJ2-1; possible D gene TRBD1, 6 bases. This CDR3 has 14 residues. Looked up from germline, CDR1 is DFQATT and CDR2 is SNEGSKA (reference sequence). The CDR3 here is CSGNVNREYNEQFF. CDR3 in DNA: TGCAGCGGAAACGTCAACAGGGAGTACAATGAGCAGTTCTTC.

This clonotype is labeled as large. J is TRBJ2-6 and V is TRBV3-1; D uncertain. This CDR3 has 14 amino acids. V was cut by 5 bases and J by 1 base, with 6 bases left in between. From germline, CDR1 is LGHDT and CDR2 YNNKEL (reference sequence). The CDR3 loop reads CASSARSGANVLTF. The CDR3 DNA sequence: TGTGCCAGCAGCGCCCGTTCTGGGGCCAACGTCCTGACTTTC.

The chain recombines TRBV6-1 with TRBJ1-2, with 7 bases matching TRBD1. Germline-derived CDR1 and CDR2 are MNHNS and SASEGT. Trimming cost V 1 base and J 4 bases; bases outside gene matches: 12. The CDR3 extends over 17 amino acids. This CDR3 reads CASSEDWNRGRLYGYTF. CDR3 nucleotides: TGTGCCAGCAGTGAAGATTGGAATAGGGGGCGCCTCTATGGCTACACCTTC.

This clonotype was picked up many times. The DNA of the CDR3 is TGTGCCAGCAGCCCCGGACTAGCGGAGACCCAAGAGACCCAGTACTTC. It yields the protein CASSPGLAETQETQYF. V is TRBV7-7 and J is TRBJ2-5; 10 bases fit TRBD2. The germline V gene has CDR1 SSHAT and CDR2 FNYEAQ (reference sequence). V lost 5 bases to trimming and J lost 1 base; unmatched junction nucleotides: 7. There are 16 residues in the CDR3.

This clonotype has ten or more counts. This sequence joins TRBV28 and TRBJ2-3; D is possibly TRBD1 (6 bases). CDR3 length: 15 amino acids. Per the germline V gene, CDR1 is MDHEN and CDR2 is SYDVKM. The V end lost 5 bases, the J end lost 1 base, and 13 bases lay between the germline ends. CDR3 coding DNA: TGTGCCAGCAGTAGAAGGGACACGGGCACAGATACGCAGTATTTT. This codes for CASSRRDTGTDTQYF. The entire variable domain, with the rest obtained from reference TRBV28 and TRBJ2-3, is as follows: DVKVTQSSRYLVKRTGEKVFLECVQDMDHENMFWYRQDPGLGLRLIYFSYDVKMKEKGDIPEGYSVSREKKERFSLILESASTNQTSMYLCASSRRDTGTDTQYFGPGTRLTVL.

This clonotype has a count of ten or more. V and J are TRBV27 and TRBJ2-3; no clear D gene. Germline CDR1 and CDR2: MNHEY and SMNVEV (reference sequence). The V and J ends lost 5 bases and 2 bases respectively, with 8 bases between them. This CDR3 is 13 amino acids long. CDR3 DNA: TGTGCCAGCAGTACTAAACACACAGATACGCAGTATTTT. It yields the protein CASSTKHTDTQYF.

This clonotype was seen many times. The CDR3 sequence: CSAPLAGGRETQYF. The CDR3 DNA follows: TGCAGTGCTCCTCTAGCGGGAGGGCGGGAGACCCAGTACTTC. This chain connects TRBV20-1 to TRBJ2-5, with 12 positions matching TRBD2. The V and J ends lost 5 bases and 5 bases, in that order; junction bases with no gene match: 6. Germline V gives CDR1 DFQATT, CDR2 SNEGSKA (reference sequence). This CDR3 contains 14 residues.

This clonotype was observed many times. V is TRBV28 and J is TRBJ2-7, with a possible D match to TRBD1 (5 bases). The CDR3 contains 12 residues. The V gene lost 6 bases and the J gene lost 2 bases, with 8 bases spanning the gap. Germline values: CDR1 MDHEN, CDR2 SYDVKM. The CDR3 spells CASRSDTYEQYF. In DNA form, the CDR3 reads TGTGCCAGCAGATCGGACACCTACGAGCAGTACTTC.

This clonotype was recorded at least ten times. The V and J genes are TRBV20-1 and TRBJ1-2; the D gene is possibly TRBD1 (5 bases). This CDR3 has 15 residues. The germline V gene has CDR1 DFQATT and CDR2 SNEGSKA (reference sequence). Trimming took off 1 base at V and 3 bases at J, with 15 bases between the two ends. The CDR3 spells CSARVSGTDYYGYTF. The DNA of the CDR3 is TGCAGTGCTAGAGTTTCCGGGACGGATTACTATGGCTACACCTTC.

This clonotype has ten or more counts. V usage is TRBV7-9 and J usage is TRBJ2-5; D may be TRBD1 (6 bases). Germline V gene lookup returns CDR1 SEHNR and CDR2 FQNEAQ (reference sequence). V was clipped by 5 bases and J by 2 bases, with 9 bases between them. The CDR3 totals 13 residues. CDR3 DNA: TGTGCCAGCAGCCCGACAGGACAAGAGACCCAGTACTTC. Translating it yields CASSPTGQETQYF.

This clonotype has ten or more counts. This rearrangement joins TRBV28 to TRBJ2-7, with 13 positions matching TRBD2. Looked up from germline, CDR1 is MDHEN and CDR2 is SYDVKM. This CDR3 has 16 residues. V was pared by 5 bases and J by 4 bases, with 8 bases of the junction left unmatched. The DNA for the CDR3 is TGTGCCAGCAGTGCGACGGGACTAGCGGGGCGATACGAGCAGTACTTC. Translation: CASSATGLAGRYEQYF.

Ten or more counts support this clonotype. The gene calls are TRBV5-5 and TRBJ1-5, with D perhaps TRBD1 (5 bases). This CDR3 is built from 14 residues. The V end lost 4 bases, the J end lost 3 bases, and 11 bases lay between the germline ends. The germline gives CDR1 SGHKS, CDR2 YYEKEE (reference sequence). The CDR3 DNA reads TGTGCCAGCAGCACAGGATTCGACAATCAGCCCCAGCATTTT. It yields the protein CASSTGFDNQPQHF.

This clonotype showed up many times. This chain connects TRBV28 to TRBJ2-4; no firm D call. V lost 5 bases, J lost 11 bases, and 16 bases lay in between. Germline CDR1 is MDHEN and CDR2 is SYDVKM. This CDR3 has 13 amino acids. CDR3 loop: CASSPQTTTVQYF. The CDR3, as DNA: TGTGCCAGCAGTCCCCAAACTACCACCGTTCAGTACTTC.

This clonotype was seen ten or more times. This sequence joins TRBV7-9 and TRBJ2-2, with 8 bases aligning to TRBD2. This CDR3 has 16 residues. The germline gives CDR1 SEHNR, CDR2 FQNEAQ (reference sequence). The J segment lost 2 bases and the V segment lost 0 bases, leaving 2 bases of the junction unmatched. CDR3 protein: CASSLARTSNTGELFF. As DNA, the CDR3 is TGTGCCAGCAGCTTAGCACGGACTAGCAACACCGGGGAGCTGTTTTTT. The full variable domain, in which reference TRBV7-9 and TRBJ2-2 provide the parts outside the CDR3, is DTGVSQNPRHKITKRGQNVTFRCDPISEHNRLYWYRQTLGQGPEFLTYFQNEAQLEKSRLLSDRFSAERPKGSFSTLEIQRTEQGDSAMYLCASSLARTSNTGELFFGEGSRLTVL.

In this sample, this clonotype turned up many times. The rearrangement joins TRBV7-8 to TRBJ2-3, with TRBD1 identical over 9 bases. The CDR3 contains 15 residues. Germline trimming cut 5 bases from V and 8 bases from J; bases unmatched to any gene: 11. Germline lookup yields CDR1 SGHVS and CDR2 FQNEAQ. The CDR3 DNA reads TGTGCCAGCAGCCACCGGGACAGGGCAAATCCTACGCAGTATTTT. Protein product: CASSHRDRANPTQYF.

There are a few counts of this clonotype. This chain links TRBV6-6 with TRBJ2-3, with 7 nucleotides matching TRBD1. Trimming took 5 bases from V and 4 from J; bases not matched to a gene: 15. Looked up from germline, CDR1 is MNHNY and CDR2 is SVGAGI (reference sequence). This CDR3 spans 17 amino acids. CDR3 DNA sequence: TGTGCCAGCAGTCTGGGGGTCCGAAAGACAGGGCCAGATACGCAGTATTTT. Encoded protein: CASSLGVRKTGPDTQYF.